The clone carrying this T cell receptor beta chain was seen ten or more times. What it recognizes is unknown. This CDR3 contains 13 residues. Trimming pared 3 bases from V and 6 bases from J, leaving 8 bases between. Per germline, CDR1 MNHEY and CDR2 SMNVEV (reference sequence). The data derive from a study of T-cell reconstitution after alpha-beta-depleted transplantation in children. Broader study findings: Among T cells one year after transplant, newly produced cells accounted for most counts and diversity. Several hundred expanded graft clones reportedly gave rise to the alpha-beta T cells present about two months after transplant.

Unique molecular identifiers were incorporated during preparation of the TCRbeta library. TCRdb independently ran MiXCR on the PCR reads; one entry per CDR3 protein. The table shows 250,000 or so distinct CDR3 sequences, with just under 8.5% occurring only once. This receptor was obtained from a male patient under 18 who had a stem cell transplant for acute lymphoblastic leukemia, so the T cells may come from the graft donor. Sequenced here: PBMCs, mostly from graft donor cells, sampled 180 days after TCRalphabeta/CD19-depleted stem cell transplant. The rearrangement uses TRBV27 and TRBJ2-2, with no clear D. The CDR3 region has the DNA TGTGCCAGCAGTTTCTCCCGGGCCGGGGAGCTGTTTTTT. Amino acids: CASSFSRAGELFF.